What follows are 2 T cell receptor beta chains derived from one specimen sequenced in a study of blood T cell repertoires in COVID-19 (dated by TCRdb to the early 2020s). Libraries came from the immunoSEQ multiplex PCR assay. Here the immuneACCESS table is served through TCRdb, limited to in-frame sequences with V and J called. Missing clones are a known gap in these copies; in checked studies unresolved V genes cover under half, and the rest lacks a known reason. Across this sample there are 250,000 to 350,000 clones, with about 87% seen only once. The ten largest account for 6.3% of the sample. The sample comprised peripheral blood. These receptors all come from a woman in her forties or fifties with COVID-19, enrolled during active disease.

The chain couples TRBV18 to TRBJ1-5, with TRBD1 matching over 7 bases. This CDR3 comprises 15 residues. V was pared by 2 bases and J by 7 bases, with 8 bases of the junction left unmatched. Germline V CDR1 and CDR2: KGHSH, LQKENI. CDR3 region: CASSPVRTGLQPQHF. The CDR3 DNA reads TGTGCCAGCTCACCAGTTCGGACAGGTTTGCAGCCCCAGCATTTT.

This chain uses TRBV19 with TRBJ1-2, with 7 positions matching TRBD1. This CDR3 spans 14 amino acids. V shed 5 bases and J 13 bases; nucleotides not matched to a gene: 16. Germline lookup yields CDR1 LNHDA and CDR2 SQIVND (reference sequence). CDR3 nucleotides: TGTGCCAGTAGTCAAGGGACAGACTCCCCTATTCGCACCTTC. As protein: CASSQGTDSPIRTF.